This TCR beta chain originates from a study of identical twins. Points from the study as a whole: Within beta out-of-frame sequences, the excess sharing observed between twins was weaker.

cDNA carried unique molecular identifiers, and a universal primer site was added by template switching. TCRdb fed the 5' RACE reads into MiXCR, producing one record per CDR3 protein. Seen here are some 1,700,000 distinct CDR3 sequences, around 33% observed once, and the top ten hold approximately 0.25%. The V and J ends lost 3 bases and 8 bases, in that order; junction bases with no gene match: 2. CDR1 is KGHSH and CDR2 is LQKENI in the germline V gene. CDR3 length equals 14 residues. A remark on this clonotype: Antigen specificity is unknown.

The sample taken for sequencing was cord blood. This clonotype originated in a newborn girl in good health. The V gene is TRBV18, the J gene TRBJ1-6; 9 positions match TRBD1. The CDR3 DNA follows: TGTGCCAGCTCACCGGACAGGGGTGATTCACCCCTCCACTTT. Protein sequence: CASSPDRGDSPLHF.